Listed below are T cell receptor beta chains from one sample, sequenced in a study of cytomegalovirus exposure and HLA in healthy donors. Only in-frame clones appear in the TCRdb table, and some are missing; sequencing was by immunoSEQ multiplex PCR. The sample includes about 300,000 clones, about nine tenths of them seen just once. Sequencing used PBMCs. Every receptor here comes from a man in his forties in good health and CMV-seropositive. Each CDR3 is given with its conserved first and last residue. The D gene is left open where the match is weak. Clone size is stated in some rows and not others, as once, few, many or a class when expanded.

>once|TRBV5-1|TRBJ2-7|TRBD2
TGCGCCAGCAGCCAGACTAGCGGGAGCTCCTACGAGCAGTACTTC
CASSQTSGSSYEQYF
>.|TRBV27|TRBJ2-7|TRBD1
TGTGCCAGCAGCCTCCAGGGGGCCTACGAGCAGTACTTC
CASSLQGAYEQYF
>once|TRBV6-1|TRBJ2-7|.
TGTGCCAGCAGTGAAGCTGCTAACGAGCAGTACTTC
CASSEAANEQYF
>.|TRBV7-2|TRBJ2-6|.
TGTGCCAGCAGCTTCACCCCAGGGTCTGGGGCCAACGTCCTGACTTTC
CASSFTPGSGANVLTF
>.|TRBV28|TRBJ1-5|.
TGTGCCAGCAGCCCAATGGGGCAAAGATATCAGCCCCAGCATTTT
CASSPMGQRYQPQHF
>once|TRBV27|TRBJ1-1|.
TGTGCCAGCAGTTTTGCGGGGAGGGACACTGAAGCTTTCTTT
CASSFAGRDTEAFF
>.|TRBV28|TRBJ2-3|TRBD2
TGTGCCAGCAGCGAACTAGCGGGAGTAGATACGCAGTATTTT
CASSELAGVDTQYF
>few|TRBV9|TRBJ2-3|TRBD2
TGTGCCAGCAGCGGTGGGACTAGCGGGAGAGCAGATACGCAGTATTTT
CASSGGTSGRADTQYF
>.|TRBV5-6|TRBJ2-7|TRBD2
TGTGCCAGCAGTCGTGGACTAGCGGGAGGCCTCGAGCAGTACTTC
CASSRGLAGGLEQYF
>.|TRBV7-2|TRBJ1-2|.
TGTGCCAGCAGCTTAGATCACGCAGGGTTTAACTATGGCTACACCTTC
CASSLDHAGFNYGYTF
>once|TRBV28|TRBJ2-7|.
TGTGCCAGCAGTAGATTCGGGGGTCCCTACGAGCAGTACTTC
CASSRFGGPYEQYF
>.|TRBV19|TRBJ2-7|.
TGTGCCAGTAGTCCAAGGGGGGGGGCTGGTCTCTTCGAGCAGTACTTC
CASSPRGGAGLFEQYF
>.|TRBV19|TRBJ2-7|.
TGTGCCAGCGGACTGGAGGGCTACGAGCAGTACTTC
CASGLEGYEQYF
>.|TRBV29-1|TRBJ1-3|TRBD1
TGCAGCGTTGACCCGGGACAGGCGGGAAACACCATATATTTT
CSVDPGQAGNTIYF
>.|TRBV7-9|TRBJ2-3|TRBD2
TGTGCCAGCAGCTTGGGACTAGCGGGGGGCACAGATACGCAGTATTTT
CASSLGLAGGTDTQYF
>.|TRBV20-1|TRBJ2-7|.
TGCAGTGCTAGCGGGGGCTACGAGCAGTACTTC
CSASGGYEQYF
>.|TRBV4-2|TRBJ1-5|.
TGTGCCAGCAGCCAAGAGGAGGGGTCCTATCAGCCCCAGCATTTT
CASSQEEGSYQPQHF
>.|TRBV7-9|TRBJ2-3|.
TGTGCCAGCAGCCCGCTGAAGGGGAGCACAGATACGCAGTATTTT
CASSPLKGSTDTQYF
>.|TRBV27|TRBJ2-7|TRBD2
TGTGCCAGCAGTTTAGGGACTAGCGGGAGCTACGAGCAGTACTTC
CASSLGTSGSYEQYF
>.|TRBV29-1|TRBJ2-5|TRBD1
TGCAGCGTTGAACCGACAGGGTCGACCCAGTACTTC
CSVEPTGSTQYF
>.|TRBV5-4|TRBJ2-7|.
TGTGCCAGCAGCTCCGGGACTGGGGGATACGAGCAGTACTTC
CASSSGTGGYEQYF
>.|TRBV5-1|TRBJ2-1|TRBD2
TGCGCCAGCAGCGGGGGACTAGCGGGAACCAATGAGCAGTTCTTC
CASSGGLAGTNEQFF
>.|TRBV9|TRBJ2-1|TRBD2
TGTGCCAGCAGCGTAAGAGGGACTAGCGAGTCATCGACCTACAATGAGCAGTTCTTC
CASSVRGTSESSTYNEQFF
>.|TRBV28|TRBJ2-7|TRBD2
TGTGCCAGCAGTCCCCGTGGGCTCGCGGGAGTGTTCTACGAGCAGTACTTC
CASSPRGLAGVFYEQYF
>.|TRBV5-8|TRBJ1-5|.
TGTGCCAGCGTGGGGGCCGGTCAGCCCCAGCATTTT
CASVGAGQPQHF
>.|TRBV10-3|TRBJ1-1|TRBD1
TGTGCCATCAGTCCACAGGGGGCCGCTGAAGCTTTCTTT
CAISPQGAAEAFF
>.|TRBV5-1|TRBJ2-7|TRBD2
TGCGCCAGCAGCGGACTGGGTCCGGGGTTGGGGGGGGAGCAGTACTTC
CASSGLGPGLGGEQYF
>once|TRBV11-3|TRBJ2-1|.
TGTGCCAGCAGCTTAGACCGCGGCCCCTACAATGAGCAGTTCTTC
CASSLDRGPYNEQFF
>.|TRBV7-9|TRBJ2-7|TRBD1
TGTTCCAGCAGCCCACAGGGGACCTACGAGCAGTACTTC
CSSSPQGTYEQYF
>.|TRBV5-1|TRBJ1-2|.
TGCGCCAGCAGGATAGACTTCTATGGCTACACCTTC
CASRIDFYGYTF
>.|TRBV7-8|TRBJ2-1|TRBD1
TGTGCCAGCAGCTACAACGGACAGGCCTTCTTC
CASSYNGQAFF
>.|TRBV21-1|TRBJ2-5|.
TGTGCCAGCAGCAAAGTGGTACGTTTCGGGGGAAAAGAGACCCAGTACTTC
CASSKVVRFGGKETQYF
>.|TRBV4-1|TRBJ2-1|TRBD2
TGCGCCAGCAGCCAAGTTCTAGCGGCCGGGGATGAGCAGTTCTTC
CASSQVLAAGDEQFF
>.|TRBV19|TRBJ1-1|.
TGTGCCAGTAGTGTTGTTGGGGGGGCACGCAGTGAAGCTTTCTTT
CASSVVGGARSEAFF
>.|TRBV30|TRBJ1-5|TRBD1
TGTGCCTGGAGTGGTGGACAGGCAGGGGGTCAGCCCCAGCATTTT
CAWSGGQAGGQPQHF
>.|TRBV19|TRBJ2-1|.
TGTGCCAGTAGTATAGCGGGAGTTTCTAACAATGAGCAGTTCTTC
CASSIAGVSNNEQFF
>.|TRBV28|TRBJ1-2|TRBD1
TGTGCCAGCAGAGGTCCGGGACAGGGAGACTATGGCTACACCTTC
CASRGPGQGDYGYTF
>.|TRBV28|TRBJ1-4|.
TGTGCCAGCAGTACCCCGGGACGGGGGAATGAAAAACTGTTTTTT
CASSTPGRGNEKLFF
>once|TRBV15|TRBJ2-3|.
TGTGCCACCAGCAGAGAGCGGTCCACAGATACGCAGTATTTT
CATSRERSTDTQYF
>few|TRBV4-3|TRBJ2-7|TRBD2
TGCGCCAGCAGCAGGACTAGCGAGTACTACGAGCAGTACTTC
CASSRTSEYYEQYF
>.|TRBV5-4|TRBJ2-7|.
TGTGCCAGCAGCTTGGTCCAGAACTACGAGCAGTACTTC
CASSLVQNYEQYF
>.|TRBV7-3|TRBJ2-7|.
TGTGCCAGCAGCTTTGGGCAGGGCTACGAGCAGTACTTC
CASSFGQGYEQYF
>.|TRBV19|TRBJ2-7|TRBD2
TGTGCCAGTAGTATATTTGGCGGGAGGTTCGACGAGCAGTACTTC
CASSIFGGRFDEQYF
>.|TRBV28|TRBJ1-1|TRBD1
TGTGCCAGCACCGTGGACAGGGTTATGAACACTGAAGCTTTCTTT
CASTVDRVMNTEAFF
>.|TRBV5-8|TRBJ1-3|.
TGTGCCAGCAGCTCTAGACCCCGCGCCTCTGGAAACACCATATATTTT
CASSSRPRASGNTIYF
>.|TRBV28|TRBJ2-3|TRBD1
TGTGCCAGCAGTGTACCAGGGGGTGGTGCAGATACGCAGTATTTT
CASSVPGGGADTQYF
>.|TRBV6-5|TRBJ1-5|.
TGTGCCAGCAGTTACGCAGGGGTCAGCAATCAGCCCCAGCATTTT
CASSYAGVSNQPQHF
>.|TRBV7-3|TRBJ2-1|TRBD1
TGTGCCAGCAGCTTTGGACAGGGGAGTGAGCAGTTCTTC
CASSFGQGSEQFF
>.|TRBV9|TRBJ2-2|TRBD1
TGTGCCAGCGGGGAGACAGGGGGGACCGGGGAGCTGTTTTTT
CASGETGGTGELFF
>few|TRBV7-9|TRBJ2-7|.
TGTGCCACCCGACGAAGGAGCTCCTACGAGCAGTACTTC
CATRRRSSYEQYF
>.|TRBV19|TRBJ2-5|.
TGTGCCAGTAGTTCCCCGACAGGAATTCAAGAGACCCAGTACTTC
CASSSPTGIQETQYF
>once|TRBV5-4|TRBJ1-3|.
TGTGCCAGCAGCCCCCCGGGGTCTGGAAACACCATATATTTT
CASSPPGSGNTIYF
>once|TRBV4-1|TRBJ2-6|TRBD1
TGCGCCAGCAGCCACGGACAGGGGATCTCTGGGGCCAACGTCCTGACTTTC
CASSHGQGISGANVLTF
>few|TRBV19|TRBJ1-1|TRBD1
TGTGCCAGTAGCAAAGGGGGCGGCACTGAAGCTTTCTTT
CASSKGGGTEAFF
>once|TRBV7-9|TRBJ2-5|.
TGTGCCAGCAGCTTATCAGTTTGGGAGACCCAGTACTTC
CASSLSVWETQYF